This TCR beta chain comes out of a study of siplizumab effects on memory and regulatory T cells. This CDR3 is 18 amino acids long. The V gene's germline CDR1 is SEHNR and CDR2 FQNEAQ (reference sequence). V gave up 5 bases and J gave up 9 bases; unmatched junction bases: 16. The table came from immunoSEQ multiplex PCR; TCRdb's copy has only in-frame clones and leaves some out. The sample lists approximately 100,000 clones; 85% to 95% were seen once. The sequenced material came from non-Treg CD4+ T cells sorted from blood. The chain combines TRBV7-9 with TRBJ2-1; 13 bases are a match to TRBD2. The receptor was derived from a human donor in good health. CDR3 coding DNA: TGTGCCAGCAGCCCGCCCCCGGGGACTAGCGGGAAGTTAGGTGAGCAGTTCTTC. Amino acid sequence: CASSPPPGTSGKLGEQFF. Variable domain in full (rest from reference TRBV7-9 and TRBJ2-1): DTGVSQNPRHKITKRGQNVTFRCDPISEHNRLYWYRQTLGQGPEFLTYFQNEAQLEKSRLLSDRFSAERPKGSFSTLEIQRTEQGDSAMYLCASSPPPGTSGKLGEQFFGPGTRLTVL.